Shown below are 22 T cell receptor beta chains from a single sample sequenced in a study of cytomegalovirus exposure and HLA in healthy donors. The primer mix had 60 Vbeta and 13 Jbeta primers. Sequencing used immunoSEQ multiplex PCR; TCRdb keeps in-frame clones, though not all of them. The data hold about 170,000 clones, with roughly four fifths observed a single time. The sequencing input was PBMCs. These receptors were taken from a girl aged 10 to 17 in good health and CMV-seropositive.

The V gene is TRBV14, the J gene TRBJ2-7; no definite D call. This CDR3 comprises 15 residues. Germline V gene data show CDR1 as SGHDN and CDR2 as FVKESK. Trimming stripped 1 base from V and 6 bases from J, with 16 bases between. This chain's CDR3 is CASSQVSGLRSEQYF. Written as DNA, the CDR3 is TGTGCCAGCAGCCAAGTATCCGGGTTGAGGTCCGAGCAGTACTTC. The variable domain in full, completed from reference TRBV14 and TRBJ2-7, reads EAGVTQFPSHSVIEKGQTVTLRCDPISGHDNLYWYRRVMGKEIKFLLHFVKESKQDESGMPNNRFLAERTGGTYSTLKVQPAELEDSGVYFCASSQVSGLRSEQYFGPGTRLTVT.

On this clone: The junction departs from germline at one end; a sequencing error may be responsible. The genes are TRBV7-9 and TRBJ2-2; 11 positions agree with TRBD2. Germline V CDR1 and CDR2: SEHNR, FQNEAQ (reference sequence). The CDR3 length is 17 residues. In DNA form, the CDR3 reads TGTTCCAGCAGCGGGGGTAGACTAGCGGGGTCCACCGGGGAGCTGTTTTTT. Residues: CSSSGGRLAGSTGELFF.

The V and J genes are TRBV9 and TRBJ1-4, with TRBD1 as a possible D gene (6 bases). Germline CDR1 reads SGDLS; CDR2 reads YYNGEE. CDR3 length: 15 residues. With 4 bases removed from V and 6 bases from J, the gap between germline ends came to 16 bases. The CDR3 loop reads CASSRSGTRDEKLFF. In DNA form, the CDR3 reads TGTGCCAGCAGCCGCTCCGGGACAAGAGATGAAAAACTGTTTTTT.

The rearrangement uses TRBV5-1 and TRBJ2-1, with 10 positions matching TRBD2. The junction had 5 bases not matched to a gene; V was cut back by 1 base and J by 7 bases. CDR1 is SGHRS, CDR2 YFSETQ, per germline. This CDR3 has 15 amino acids. Here the CDR3 reads CASSLMTSGQNEQFF. The CDR3 region has the DNA TGCGCCAGCAGCTTGATGACTAGCGGGCAAAATGAGCAGTTCTTC.

This sequence joins TRBV21-1 and TRBJ2-4; TRBD1 was called by the table and not checked on the DNA. TRBV21-1 constitutes a pseudogene. The CDR3 contains 13 residues. CDR3 in amino acids: CASSLRGPNIQYF. For the CDR3, the DNA is TGTGCCAGCAGTCTTAGGGGGCCCAACATTCAGTACTTC.

The chain joins TRBV5-1 to TRBJ2-3; TRBD1 is a possible D gene (6 bases). Germline loops: CDR1 SGHRS, CDR2 YFSETQ. Trimming took 7 bases from V and 7 from J, leaving 19 bases between them. The CDR3 extends over 14 amino acids. DNA for the CDR3: TGCGCCAGCGCAGATACTAGAAGGGGGAATACGCAGTATTTT. It specifies CASADTRRGNTQYF. Complete variable domain (other parts from reference TRBV5-1 and TRBJ2-3): KAGVTQTPRYLIKTRGQQVTLSCSPISGHRSVSWYQQTPGQGLQFLFEYFSETQRNKGNFPGRFSGRQFSNSRSEMNVSTLELGDSALYLCASADTRRGNTQYFGPGTRLTVL.

This clone was picked up one time. The V gene is TRBV18, the J gene TRBJ1-2; weak D call: TRBD1 (6 bases). Germline CDR1 reads KGHSH; CDR2 reads LQKENI. The germline V and J ends were trimmed by 4 bases and 8 bases, with 17 bases remaining between them. The CDR3 is made up of 14 amino acids. The CDR3 region is CASSLGGGCCGYTF. The CDR3 DNA reads TGTGCCAGCTCACTGGGCGGGGGCTGCTGCGGCTACACCTTC.

CDR3 sequence reads: CASTLNNSPLHF. The CDR3 coding sequence is TGTGCCAGCACCCTAAATAATTCACCCCTCCACTTT. The genes are TRBV7-9 and TRBJ1-6; no definite D call. V lost 7 bases and J 5 bases, leaving 6 bases between the germline ends. Germline V gene lookup returns CDR1 SEHNR and CDR2 FQNEAQ (reference sequence). The CDR3 is made up of 12 amino acids.

The V call is TRBV6-1, the J call TRBJ1-6; tentative D call: TRBD1 (5 bases). CDR1 is MNHNS, CDR2 SASEGT, per germline. This CDR3 has 14 amino acids. Trimming removed 6 bases from V and 4 bases from J, with 10 bases in between. CDR3 protein: CASRTAQYNSPLHF. The CDR3 DNA is TGTGCCAGCAGGACAGCTCAATATAATTCACCCCTCCACTTT.

The genes are TRBV9 and TRBJ2-5, with 7 bases that match TRBD1. Germline CDR1 SGDLS, CDR2 YYNGEE. This CDR3 is built from 14 residues. Trimming took 6 bases from V and 4 from J; bases not matched to a gene: 9. The CDR3 region is CASNQEGAGETQYF. In DNA, the CDR3 is TGTGCCAGCAACCAAGAGGGGGCCGGAGAGACCCAGTACTTC.

The J gene is TRBJ2-5, the V gene TRBV7-2, with D unclear. The CDR3 sequence is 16 residues long. The germline V and J ends were trimmed by 0 bases and 3 bases, with 14 bases remaining between them. Germline V gene lookup returns CDR1 SGHTA and CDR2 FQGNSA. The CDR3 sequence: CASSLAFSGIEETQYF. In DNA form, the CDR3 reads TGTGCCAGCAGCTTAGCTTTCTCAGGAATAGAAGAGACCCAGTACTTC.

V is TRBV5-4 and J is TRBJ2-3; 7 bases match TRBD2. J gave up 4 bases and V 1 base, and 3 bases lay outside the gene matches. Looked up from germline, CDR1 is SGHNT and CDR2 is YYREEE (reference sequence). CDR3 length equals 14 residues. In DNA form, the CDR3 reads TGTGCCAGCAGCTTGATGCTAGCGGCAGATACGCAGTATTTT. Translated: CASSLMLAADTQYF.

The chain employs TRBV9 and TRBJ1-2; a possible D gene is TRBD1 (5 bases). V lost 0 bases and J 5 bases, leaving 14 bases between the germline ends. Germline-derived CDR1 and CDR2 are SGDLS and YYNGEE. The CDR3 runs to 15 residues. The CDR3 is CASSVGGEFPYGYTF. DNA of the CDR3: TGTGCCAGCAGCGTAGGGGGGGAGTTCCCATATGGCTACACCTTC. The variable domain in full, with the rest retrieved from reference TRBV9 and TRBJ1-2, is DSGVTQTPKHLITATGQRVTLRCSPRSGDLSVYWYQQSLDQGLQFLIQYYNGEERAKGNILERFSAQQFPDLHSELNLSSLELGDSALYFCASSVGGEFPYGYTFGSGTRLTVV.

This clone came up a few times. The rearrangement uses TRBV6-4 and TRBJ2-1, with D possibly being TRBD1 (6 bases). The germline V and J ends were trimmed by 3 bases and 0 bases, with 6 bases remaining between them. Germline V gene lookup returns CDR1 MRHNA and CDR2 SNTAGT. The CDR3 has 14 residues. CDR3 residues: CASSEDSSYNEQFF. DNA of the CDR3: TGTGCCAGCAGTGAGGACAGCTCCTACAATGAGCAGTTCTTC.

The chain couples TRBV7-8 to TRBJ1-2, with a weak D call TRBD1 (6 bases). The CDR3 loop spans 14 amino acids. The V gene lost 4 bases and the J gene lost 5 bases, with 14 bases spanning the gap. Per germline, CDR1 SGHVS and CDR2 FQNEAQ. Here the CDR3 reads CASSWQNRVYGYTF. The CDR3 nucleotides read TGTGCCAGCAGCTGGCAGAACAGGGTTTATGGCTACACCTTC.

The V call is TRBV5-4, the J call TRBJ2-3; possible D gene TRBD2, 6 bases. The CDR3 runs to 14 residues. V was cut by 9 bases and J by 2 bases, with 16 bases left in between. Looked up from germline, CDR1 is SGHNT and CDR2 is YYREEE (reference sequence). The CDR3 is CATFLGGNTDTQYF. Here the CDR3 DNA reads TGTGCCACTTTCCTTGGGGGGAACACAGATACGCAGTATTTT.

The V call is TRBV9, the J call TRBJ1-2, with 11 bases fitting TRBD1. This CDR3 is built from 16 residues. Germline V CDR1 and CDR2: SGDLS, YYNGEE. J gave up 2 bases and V 3 bases, and 6 bases lay outside the gene matches. In nucleotides, the CDR3 is TGTGCCAGCAGCGCCCAGCGGACAGGGGGCAACTATGGCTACACCTTC. This sequence encodes CASSAQRTGGNYGYTF.

V gene TRBV6-1 combines with J gene TRBJ1-5; D is perhaps TRBD1 (5 bases). CDR3 length: 14 amino acids. V lost 3 bases and J 4 bases, leaving 10 bases between the germline ends. Germline V gives CDR1 MNHNS, CDR2 SASEGT. As DNA, the CDR3 is TGTGCCAGCAGTGATGGGGCCGAGAATCAGCCCCAGCATTTT. This translates into CASSDGAENQPQHF.

The chain uses TRBV9 and TRBJ1-3; 9 bases match TRBD1. The CDR3 has 14 residues. J was trimmed by 4 bases and V by 4 bases; bases with no gene match: 3. In germline, CDR1 is SGDLS, CDR2 YYNGEE. CDR3 residues: CASSTGTGGNTIYF. CDR3 bases: TGTGCCAGCAGCACTGGGACAGGGGGAAACACCATATATTTT.

V gene TRBV2 combines with J gene TRBJ2-1; no clear D gene. The germline V gene has CDR1 SNHLY and CDR2 FYNNEI. CDR3 length equals 15 residues. V dropped 2 bases and J dropped 2 bases, with 10 bases sitting between them. The CDR3 loop reads CASSENLAAYNEQFF. CDR3 coding DNA: TGTGCCAGCAGTGAAAACCTGGCAGCCTACAATGAGCAGTTCTTC.

This chain connects TRBV15 to TRBJ2-5; 7 bases map to TRBD1. Germline-derived CDR1 and CDR2 are LNHNV and YYDKDF (reference sequence). V lost 0 bases and J lost 5; bases outside the gene matches: 3. The length of the CDR3 is 14 residues. CDR3 sequence (DNA): TGTGCCACCAGCAGAGATAGGGGGCTGGAGACCCAGTACTTC. This sequence encodes CATSRDRGLETQYF.

V gene TRBV27 combines with J gene TRBJ1-2; weak D call: TRBD1 (6 bases). The ends were cut back, 4 bases at V and 6 bases at J, with 18 bases in the middle. From germline, CDR1 is MNHEY and CDR2 SMNVEV (reference sequence). The CDR3 has 15 amino acids. The CDR3 sequence is CASSWGGGLINGYTF. The CDR3, as DNA: TGTGCCAGCAGTTGGGGTGGGGGCTTAATAAATGGCTACACCTTC.